This T cell receptor beta chain was identified in a study of blood T cell repertoires in COVID-19. Study details: Donors in the United States, Italy and Spain gave samples during acute or convalescent COVID-19. Sources were T cells, B-cell-depleted T cells, or PBMCs; the material itself was cDNA or gDNA.

There are 14 residues in the CDR3. J gave up 3 bases and V 6 bases, and 9 bases lay outside the gene matches. CDR1 is SQVTM and CDR2 is ANQGSEA in the germline V gene. How the authors handled the data: Reference gene primers were amplified, and this amplification served to estimate nucleated cell counts. Measured with immunoSEQ multiplex PCR; TCRdb has only the in-frame clones, and not every one. The DNA gave D and trimming, while V, J and clone size come from that table. The sample contains 25,000 or so clones, approximately 80% of which appear only once. The origin of this receptor is a man between 65 and 85 years old with active COVID-19. V gene TRBV29-1 combines with J gene TRBJ2-3; 7 bases are a match to TRBD1. The material sequenced was peripheral blood. The CDR3 sequence is CSVRTTGMTDTQYF. The CDR3 nucleotides are TGCAGCGTCCGAACGACAGGGATGACAGATACGCAGTATTTT.